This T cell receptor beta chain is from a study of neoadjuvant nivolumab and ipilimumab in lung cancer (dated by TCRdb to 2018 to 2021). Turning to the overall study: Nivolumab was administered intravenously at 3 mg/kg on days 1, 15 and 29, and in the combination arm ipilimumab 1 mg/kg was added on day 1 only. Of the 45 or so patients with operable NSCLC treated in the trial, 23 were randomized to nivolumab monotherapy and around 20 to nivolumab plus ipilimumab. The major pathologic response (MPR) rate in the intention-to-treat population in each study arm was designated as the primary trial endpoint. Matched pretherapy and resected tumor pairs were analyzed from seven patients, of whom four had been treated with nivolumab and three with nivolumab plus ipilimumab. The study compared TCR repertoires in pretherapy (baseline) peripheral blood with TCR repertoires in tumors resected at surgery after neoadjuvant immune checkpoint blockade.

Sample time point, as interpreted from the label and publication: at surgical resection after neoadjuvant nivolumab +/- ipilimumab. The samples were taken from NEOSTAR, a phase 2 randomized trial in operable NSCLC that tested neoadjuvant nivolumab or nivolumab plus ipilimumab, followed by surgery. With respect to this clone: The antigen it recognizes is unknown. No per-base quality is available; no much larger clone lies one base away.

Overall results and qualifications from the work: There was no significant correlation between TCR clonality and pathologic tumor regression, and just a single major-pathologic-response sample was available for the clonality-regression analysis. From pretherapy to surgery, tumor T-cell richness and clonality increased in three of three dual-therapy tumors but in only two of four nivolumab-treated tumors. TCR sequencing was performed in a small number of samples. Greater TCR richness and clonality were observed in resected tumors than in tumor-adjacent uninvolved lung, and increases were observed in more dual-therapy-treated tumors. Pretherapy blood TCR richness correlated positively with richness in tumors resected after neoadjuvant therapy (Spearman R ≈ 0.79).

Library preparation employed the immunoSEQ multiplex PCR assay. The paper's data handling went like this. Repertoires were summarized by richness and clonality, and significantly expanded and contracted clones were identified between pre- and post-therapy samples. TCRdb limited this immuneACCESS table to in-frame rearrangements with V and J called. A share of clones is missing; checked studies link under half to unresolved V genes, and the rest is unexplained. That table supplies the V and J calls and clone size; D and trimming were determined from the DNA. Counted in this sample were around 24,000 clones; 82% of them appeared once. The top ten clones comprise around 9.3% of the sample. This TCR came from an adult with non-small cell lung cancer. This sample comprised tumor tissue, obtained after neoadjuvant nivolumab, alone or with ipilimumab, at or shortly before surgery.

Here the CDR3 is given as CSASSFTEAFF. The DNA sequence reads TGCAGTGCCTCATCTTTCACTGAAGCTTTCTTT. This receptor chain uses TRBV20-1 and TRBJ1-1, with no reliable assignment of the D segment. V lost 6 bases and J lost 4 bases; the stretch between them is 9 bases long. From the germline V gene (reference sequence), CDR1 is DFQATT and CDR2 is SNEGSKA. Measured from the cysteine to the phenylalanine, the CDR3 is 11 residues long. Only the CDR3 region is kept as DNA, spanning 33 bases read in frame from base 1.